Shown below are 28 T cell receptor beta chains from a single sample sequenced in a study of blood T cells in healthy people across ages. A second 7 to 11 cycle PCR used barcoded and J-beta primers. TCRdb recomputed calls from the 5' RACE reads with MiXCR, one row per CDR3 protein. The sample carries about 780,000 distinct CDR3 sequences, under 80% recorded once. Sequenced material: blood. Receptors were obtained from a man aged 30 to 45 in good health.

V usage is TRBV12-3 or TRBV12-4 and J usage is TRBJ1-2; a possible D gene is TRBD1 (6 bases). With 5 bases removed from V and 1 base from J, the gap between germline ends came to 11 bases. The CDR3 extends over 14 amino acids. The CDR3 sequence is CASSASDSNYGYTF. The DNA for the CDR3 is TGTGCCAGCAGTGCCTCGGACAGTAACTATGGCTACACCTTC.

The chain combines TRBV20-1 with TRBJ1-2, with D unresolved. Germline CDR1 is DFQATT and CDR2 is SNEGSKA (reference sequence). Trimming took 5 bases from V and 7 from J, leaving 14 bases between them. The length of the CDR3 is 12 residues. In nucleotides, the CDR3 is TGCAGTGCTGATGGATCTTTGGGTGGCTACACCTTC. Amino acid sequence: CSADGSLGGYTF.

The table lists this clonotype with a few counts. V and J are TRBV2 and TRBJ2-3; no firm D call. This CDR3 comprises 13 residues. V lost 3 bases, J lost 1 base, and 5 bases lay in between. CDR1 SNHLY and CDR2 FYNNEI come from the germline V gene. The CDR3 is CASSESRTDTQYF. CDR3 in DNA: TGTGCCAGCAGTGAGAGCCGCACAGATACGCAGTATTTT.

The chain is built from TRBV3-1 and TRBJ2-7; D is ambiguous. The DNA end is a closer match to TRBJ2-5, so the J assignment may be wrong. The CDR3 has 12 amino acids. CDR1 and CDR2 (germline): LGHDT, YNNKEL (reference sequence). The CDR3 DNA reads as TGTGCCAGCAGCCTAAAACTAGAGACCCAGTACTTC. It is translated as CASSLKLETQYF.

This clonotype occurred a few times. V gene TRBV12-3 or TRBV12-4 combines with J gene TRBJ2-1; either TRBD1 or TRBD2 may supply D (5 bases each). V gave up 5 bases and J gave up 8 bases, with 22 bases separating them. The CDR3 runs 16 residues. The CDR3 protein is CASSAPLGPTTHEQFF. CDR3 in DNA: TGTGCCAGCAGTGCTCCTTTGGGACCAACTACCCATGAGCAGTTCTTC.

This clonotype was seen just once. The chain is built from TRBV27 and TRBJ2-3; the match to TRBD2 covers 7 bases. The V gene's germline CDR1 is MNHEY and CDR2 SMNVEV (reference sequence). V lost 3 bases and J lost 5; bases outside the gene matches: 5. The CDR3 totals 14 residues. CDR3 coding DNA: TGTGCCAGCAGTTTTCGACTAGCTGGAGATACGCAGTATTTT. It encodes CASSFRLAGDTQYF.

V is TRBV6-2 or TRBV6-3 and J is TRBJ2-5, with 8 nucleotides matching TRBD1. The end of the DNA is better explained by TRBJ2-7, so the J call may be wrong. This CDR3 comprises 18 residues. The V gene's germline CDR1 is MNHEY and CDR2 SVGEGT. CDR3 bases: TGTGCCAGCAGTTTCCGACGGGACAGGCCAAAGTCAAGCTACGAGCAGTACTTC. It codes for CASSFRRDRPKSSYEQYF.

The chain is built from TRBV20-1 and TRBJ2-7, with D possibly being TRBD1 or TRBD2 (7 bases each). The length of the CDR3 is 17 residues. Trimming cost V 2 bases and J 0 bases, with 20 bases left between them. CDR1 and CDR2 from the germline V gene are DFQATT and SNEGSKA (reference sequence). The CDR3 protein is CSARPSPGGQSSYEQYF. CDR3 nucleotide sequence: TGCAGTGCTAGACCTTCGCCGGGGGGACAGAGCTCCTACGAGCAGTACTTC.

The chain combines TRBV6-2 or TRBV6-3 with TRBJ1-2; D unresolved. V gave up 2 bases and J gave up 8 bases, with 9 bases separating them. In germline, CDR1 is MNHEY, CDR2 SVGEGT. The CDR3 is 12 amino acids. Here the CDR3 DNA reads TGTGCCAGCAGTTACAACGGGCCGGGCTACACCTTC. Protein: CASSYNGPGYTF.

J is TRBJ2-7 and V is TRBV5-1, with D unclear. This CDR3 contains 15 residues. The germline CDR1 and CDR2 sequences are SGHRS and YFSETQ. V lost 1 base and J 0 bases, leaving 11 bases between the germline ends. CDR3 in DNA: TGCGCCAGCAGCTTGTATTCAGTTAGCTCCTACGAGCAGTACTTC. Translation gives CASSLYSVSSYEQYF.

There are a few counts of this clonotype. The chain links TRBV12-3 or TRBV12-4 to TRBJ1-2, with D unclear. Deletions cut 4 bases from V and 0 bases from J, with 6 bases between. CDR3 length: 13 amino acids. DNA of the CDR3: TGTGCCAGCAGTTCGTCAGCTAACTATGGCTACACCTTC. Protein product: CASSSSANYGYTF.

The table lists this clonotype with a few counts. The gene calls are TRBV20-1 and TRBJ1-3; perhaps TRBD1 as D (6 bases). The CDR3 consists of 14 residues. Germline values: CDR1 DFQATT, CDR2 SNEGSKA (reference sequence). V was shortened by 3 bases and J by 2 bases, with 11 bases between the two germline ends. CDR3 sequence: CSARGTSTGNTIYF. The CDR3 DNA reads as TGCAGTGCTAGGGGGACATCCACTGGAAACACCATATATTTT.

As concerns this clonotype: It may be a read error: a sequence one base away is much more abundant. This chain connects TRBV12-3 or TRBV12-4 to TRBJ2-7; D gene uncertain. This CDR3 has 12 residues. V was clipped by 6 bases and J by 2 bases, with 8 bases between them. DNA of the CDR3: TGTGCCAGCAGCCAAAATCCCTACGAGCAGTACTTC. Its protein product is CASSQNPYEQYF.

The chain uses TRBV7-2 and TRBJ2-3; possibly TRBD1 or TRBD2 for D (5 bases each). V lost 3 bases to trimming and J lost 3 bases, with 19 bases between them. The length of the CDR3 is 17 residues. The germline CDR1 and CDR2 sequences are SGHTA and FQGNSA. Here the CDR3 DNA reads TGTGCCAGCAGCTTCCCCATCCCAGGGACCGGGACAGATACGCAGTATTTT. Its translation: CASSFPIPGTGTDTQYF.

The rearrangement joins TRBV20-1 to TRBJ2-1; 10 bases align to TRBD1. J gave up 13 bases and V 0 bases, and 9 bases lay outside the gene matches. The CDR3 is 14 residues long. Germline V gene sequence: CDR1 DFQATT, CDR2 SNEGSKA (reference sequence). CDR3: CSAREETGGSRQFF. The CDR3 DNA reads as TGCAGTGCTAGAGAGGAGACAGGGGGCAGCCGACAGTTCTTC.

V usage is TRBV7-2 and J usage is TRBJ2-5; 8 bases align to TRBD2. Per the germline V gene, CDR1 is SGHTA and CDR2 is FQGNSA. V gave up 5 bases and J gave up 6 bases; unmatched junction bases: 11. This CDR3 is 15 amino acids long. This CDR3 reads CASSQGGGPVKTQYF. Written as DNA, the CDR3 is TGTGCCAGCAGCCAAGGCGGGGGGCCCGTGAAGACCCAGTACTTC. Full variable domain (missing parts from reference TRBV7-2 and TRBJ2-5): GAGVSQSPSNKVTEKGKDVELRCDPISGHTALYWYRQSLGQGLEFLIYFQGNSAPDKSGLPSDRFSAERTGGSVSTLTIQRTQQEDSAVYLCASSQGGGPVKTQYFGPGTRLLVL.

This clonotype turned up a few times. The J gene is TRBJ2-3, the V gene TRBV4-2, with D possibly matching TRBD2 (6 bases). CDR1 and CDR2 from the germline V gene are LGHNA and YNFKEQ. V was trimmed by 3 bases and J by 2 bases, leaving 12 bases between them. The CDR3 contains 15 residues. As DNA, the CDR3 is TGTGCCAGCAGCCATCCGGGACTCTCCACAGATACGCAGTATTTT. This translates into CASSHPGLSTDTQYF.

The CDR3 DNA sequence: TGTGCCAGCCTACTTCCCGAAGCCAAAAACATTCAGTACTTC. Translation gives CASLLPEAKNIQYF. The chain has TRBV2 and TRBJ2-4; D not resolved. CDR1 is SNHLY and CDR2 is FYNNEI in the germline V gene. With 8 bases removed from V and 0 bases from J, the gap between germline ends came to 11 bases. The CDR3 is made up of 14 amino acids.

Concerning this clonotype: The junction departs from germline at one end; a sequencing error may be responsible. The genes are TRBV7-9 and TRBJ1-2; D is undetermined. The CDR3 extends over 16 amino acids. In germline, CDR1 is SEHNR, CDR2 FQNEAQ (reference sequence). The CDR3 region is CTSSFPAAGQSNGYTF. CDR3 sequence (DNA): TGTACCAGCAGCTTCCCCGCCGCCGGTCAGTCTAATGGCTACACCTTC. Supplemented by reference TRBV7-9 and TRBJ1-2, the full variable domain reads DTGVSQNPRHKITKRGQNVTFRCDPISEHNRLYWYRQTLGQGPEFLTYFQNEAQLEKSRLLSDRFSAERPKGSFSTLEIQRTEQGDSAMYLCTSSFPAAGQSNGYTFGSGTRLTVV.

In this sample, this clonotype turned up a few times. This chain connects TRBV27 to TRBJ2-5; 7 nucleotides align to TRBD1. Germline V gene data show CDR1 as MNHEY and CDR2 as SMNVEV (reference sequence). CDR3 length: 17 residues. Trimming took 7 bases from V and 5 from J; bases not matched to a gene: 19. CDR3 sequence (DNA): TGTGCCAGCATACGATGGTCGGGACAGACCATCGGGGAGACCCAGTACTTC. Translating gives CASIRWSGQTIGETQYF.

CDR3 DNA sequence: TGCAGTGCTAGTTTGGCTAGCGGGTCGGAGACCCAGTACTTC. This translates into CSASLASGSETQYF. The chain has TRBV20-1 and TRBJ2-5; 8 bases agree with TRBD2. V shed 3 bases, J shed 5 bases, and the junction held 8 bases outside the gene matches. The germline V gene has CDR1 DFQATT and CDR2 SNEGSKA (reference sequence). This CDR3 is built from 14 residues.

The chain links TRBV19 to TRBJ2-1; tentatively, D is TRBD2 (5 bases). Germline values: CDR1 LNHDA, CDR2 SQIVND (reference sequence). The V end lost 4 bases, the J end lost 2 bases, and 12 bases lay between the germline ends. The CDR3 has 15 amino acids. The CDR3 DNA reads TGTGCCAGTAGTAAACCCTCCGGGACCTACAATGAGCAGTTCTTC. Residues: CASSKPSGTYNEQFF. Full variable domain (rest looked up from reference TRBV19 and TRBJ2-1): DGGITQSPKYLFRKEGQNVTLSCEQNLNHDAMYWYRQDPGQGLRLIYYSQIVNDFQKGDIAEGYSVSREKKESFPLTVTSAQKNPTAFYLCASSKPSGTYNEQFFGPGTRLTVL.

V gene TRBV7-8 combines with J gene TRBJ2-1, with D perhaps TRBD2 (7 bases). V was shortened by 4 bases and J by 6 bases, with 19 bases between the two germline ends. From germline, CDR1 is SGHVS and CDR2 FQNEAQ. The CDR3 contains 16 residues. CDR3 nucleotides: TGTGCCAGCAGCTACCCTGATCGGGGGGCCGGCAATGAGCAGTTCTTC. This sequence encodes CASSYPDRGAGNEQFF.

This rearrangement joins TRBV5-1 to TRBJ2-1; 12 bases agree with TRBD1. This CDR3 comprises 16 residues. Looked up from germline, CDR1 is SGHRS and CDR2 is YFSETQ. Germline trimming cut 6 bases from V and 8 bases from J; bases unmatched to any gene: 12. CDR3 residues: CASTPPGQGAWDEQFF. The DNA for the CDR3 is TGCGCCAGCACCCCTCCGGGACAGGGGGCCTGGGATGAGCAGTTCTTC.

This clonotype showed up just a few times. The chain uses TRBV12-3 or TRBV12-4 and TRBJ1-2; no clear D gene. V was shortened by 8 bases and J by 7 bases, with 17 bases between the two germline ends. CDR3 length: 13 amino acids. The CDR3 nucleotides read TGTGCCAGCTCTCGGGAGTCACGGCGTGGCTACACCTTC. This codes for CASSRESRRGYTF.

This chain connects TRBV6-5 to TRBJ2-5, with 10 bases fitting TRBD1. With the DNA end fitting TRBJ2-7 better, the J assignment may be wrong. Germline CDR1 and CDR2: MNHEY and SVGAGI. This CDR3 has 15 residues. The DNA for the CDR3 is TGTGCCAGCAGAGTCGGACAGGGGGACGTACACGAGCAGTACTTC. Encoded protein: CASRVGQGDVHEQYF.

The chain couples TRBV6-5 to TRBJ2-4; possibly TRBD1 for D (6 bases). The DNA end favors TRBJ2-7, so the J call may be wrong. This CDR3 region has 13 residues. Per the germline V gene, CDR1 is MNHEY and CDR2 is SVGAGI. CDR3 amino acids: CASIGTSSYEQYF. The CDR3 region has the DNA TGTGCCAGCATCGGGACATCCTCCTACGAGCAGTACTTC.

The rearrangement joins TRBV7-2 to TRBJ2-1; weak D call: TRBD2 (6 bases). Looked up from germline, CDR1 is SGHTA and CDR2 is FQGNSA. There are 14 residues in the CDR3. Trimming removed 5 bases from V and 9 bases from J, with 17 bases in between. The CDR3 DNA sequence: TGTGCCAGCAGCGCCCGGGACTCATACGGTGAGCAGTTCTTC. This codes for CASSARDSYGEQFF.